The 7 T cell receptor beta chains presented below share a single source sample, sequenced in a study of blood T cell repertoires in COVID-19. Clones were sequenced by immunoSEQ multiplex PCR, and TCRdb holds only the in-frame ones, with some missing. This sample has just over 200,000 clones, with just over 85% found just once. The sequenced sample consisted of peripheral blood. All receptors come from a man aged 80 or over with acute or convalescent COVID-19.

V and J are TRBV7-3 and TRBJ2-2; TRBD2 is a possible D gene (6 bases). Germline V gene data show CDR1 as SGHTA and CDR2 as FQGTGA. The CDR3 loop spans 14 amino acids. Trimming took off 5 bases at V and 5 bases at J, with 12 bases between the two ends. CDR3 protein: CASSVSGGTGELFF. DNA for the CDR3: TGTGCCAGCAGCGTATCCGGGGGAACCGGGGAGCTGTTTTTT.

J is TRBJ1-4 and V is TRBV5-6; 9 bases are a match to TRBD1. The CDR3 has 15 residues. Germline values: CDR1 SGHDT, CDR2 YYEEEE. The ends lost 1 base at V and 8 bases at J; junction bases unmatched: 6. CDR3 in DNA: TGTGCCAGCAGCTTGCTTGGGACAGGGCAGGAAAAACTGTTTTTT. This codes for CASSLLGTGQEKLFF.

The V call is TRBV19, the J call TRBJ1-6, with D possibly matching TRBD1 (6 bases). The CDR3 has 17 amino acids. V lost 3 bases and J lost 5, with 17 bases in between. Germline CDR1 reads LNHDA; CDR2 reads SQIVND (reference sequence). DNA of the CDR3: TGTGCCAGTAGTATCTACGGAACAGGGATGAATAATTCACCCCTCCACTTT. Translated: CASSIYGTGMNNSPLHF. The variable domain in full, completed from reference TRBV19 and TRBJ1-6, reads DGGITQSPKYLFRKEGQNVTLSCEQNLNHDAMYWYRQDPGQGLRLIYYSQIVNDFQKGDIAEGYSVSREKKESFPLTVTSAQKNPTAFYLCASSIYGTGMNNSPLHFGNGTRLTVT.

The gene calls are TRBV7-6 and TRBJ2-5, with 10 bases aligning to TRBD1. This CDR3 region has 16 residues. CDR1 and CDR2 (germline): SGHVS, FNYEAQ. V shed 5 bases and J 7 bases; nucleotides not matched to a gene: 13. CDR3 nucleotide sequence: TGTGCCAGCAGCCCAGGGACAGGGGAAGTCTCAAGGACCCAGTACTTC. Its protein is CASSPGTGEVSRTQYF.

V usage is TRBV3-1 (or the pseudogene TRBV3-2) and J usage is TRBJ2-3, with D unresolved. Trimming cost V 1 base and J 2 bases, with 10 bases left between them. Germline V lookup: CDR1 LGHDT, CDR2 YNNKEL (reference sequence). This CDR3 spans 15 amino acids. The CDR3 loop reads CASSQGQAATDTQYF. CDR3 in DNA: TGTGCCAGCAGCCAAGGGCAGGCCGCCACAGATACGCAGTATTTT.

The chain uses TRBV21-1 and TRBJ2-3; TRBD1, the table's D call, was not compared with the DNA. TRBV21-1 is flagged as a pseudogene. This CDR3 has 15 residues. DNA of the CDR3: TGTGCCAGCAGCAAAGCTTCCAGGGCGGAAGATACGCAGTATTTT. Encoded protein: CASSKASRAEDTQYF.

V and J are TRBV24-1 and TRBJ2-5, with TRBD2 identical over 14 bases. The CDR3 extends over 19 amino acids. Germline V gene lookup returns CDR1 KGHDR and CDR2 SFDVKD. V lost 9 bases and J lost 2; bases outside the gene matches: 16. The CDR3 sequence is CATRGTSGRRGRGQETQYF. Written as DNA, the CDR3 is TGTGCCACCCGCGGGACTAGCGGGAGAAGGGGACGGGGGCAAGAGACCCAGTACTTC.